This T cell receptor beta chain was captured in a study of glioma-infiltrating T cells. Points from the study as a whole: Very few CDR3 sequences were shared between tissue and blood. Gliomas, especially low-grade, showed above-expected tissue-blood divergence; non-neoplastic patients showed below.

TCR alpha and beta CDR3 regions were amplified from RNA using iRepertoire nested multiplex PCR. Tissue mRNA or PBMC total RNA, roughly 90-400 ng, went into one-step reverse transcription and amplification. A single record per CDR3 protein comes from TCRdb applying MiXCR to the multiplex PCR reads. The sample records 44,000 or so distinct CDR3 sequences, 20% to 25% being singletons. In this sample, this clonotype turned up many times. Its antigen is unidentified. The germline gives CDR1 LNHDA, CDR2 SQIVND (reference sequence). The CDR3 runs 15 residues. After removal of 2 bases from V and 1 base from J, the junction contained 2 bases not matched to a gene.

The sequence derives from a human donor with low-grade glioma or glioblastoma, undergoing nonglioma brain surgery, or in good health (not recorded which). The rearrangement uses TRBV19 and TRBJ2-1, with 7 bases matching TRBD2. Sequencing was carried out using glioma tissue, nonneoplastic brain tissue, or PBMCs (not recorded which). In nucleotides, the CDR3 is TGTGCCAGTAGTATAACGGGGGGTTCCTACAATGAGCAGTTCTTC. This translates into CASSITGGSYNEQFF.